This T cell receptor beta chain was retrieved from a study of T cells in Graves' hyperthyroidism and ophthalmopathy. Authors of the study amplified TCR beta CDR3 regions from RNA transcripts. With the HTBI primer set, the TCR CDR3 went through a first round of RT-PCR. Each CDR3 protein is one row after TCRdb ran MiXCR on the multiplex PCR reads. The repertoire includes 500,000 to 600,000 distinct CDR3 sequences, about 45% of them detected once, and around 7.7% sits in the top ten. This clonotype was seen at least ten times. Trimming shortened V by 0 bases and J by 2 bases, and 9 bases separated the two germline ends. This CDR3 has 15 residues. Germline V gene data show CDR1 as SGDLS and CDR2 as YYNGEE.

The sample taken for sequencing was peripheral blood or thyroid tissue (not recorded which). The sequence came from a woman in her late teens or twenties with Graves' hyperthyroidism. The V gene is TRBV9, the J gene TRBJ1-5, with D perhaps TRBD1 (5 bases). CDR3 coding DNA: TGTGCCAGCAGCGTAGCTGGACACCGCAATCAGCCCCAGCATTTT. This gives the protein CASSVAGHRNQPQHF.